This T cell receptor (beta chain) was captured in a study of response to subunit inactivated influenza vaccine. Whole-study findings and limits: Few new T cells, the authors suggested, are recruited by each seasonal influenza vaccination.

This clonotype was seen more than once but under ten times. The antigen is not known. A single record per CDR3 protein comes from TCRdb applying MiXCR to the RT-PCR reads. The profile shows 500,000 to 600,000 distinct CDR3 sequences, about an eighth of them singletons. Trimming shortened V by 4 bases and J by 0 bases, and 14 bases separated the two germline ends. CDR3 length equals 15 residues. CDR1 is SGHKS, CDR2 YYEKEE, per germline (reference sequence). The sequences come from PBMCs from blood, collected 35 to 45 days after vaccination. The clonotype was recovered from a man aged 50 or older who received an inactivated influenza vaccine. The J gene is TRBJ2-7, the V gene TRBV5-5; possibly TRBD1 for D (6 bases). The CDR3 DNA reads TGTGCCAGCAGCATACAGGGCGGCCCCTCCTACGAGCAGTACTTC. It codes for CASSIQGGPSYEQYF.